The clone carrying this T cell receptor beta chain was counted ten times or more. Its antigen remains unidentified. The data are from a study of response to subunit inactivated influenza vaccine. TCRdb called the RT-PCR reads again in MiXCR, with one record for every CDR3 protein. The data hold more than 600,000 distinct CDR3 sequences, with approximately 18% observed a single time. Study findings and constraints: Each seasonal flu vaccination may recruit only limited new T cells, authors suggested.

The receptor was isolated from a man aged 50 to 59 who received an inactivated influenza vaccine. This material consisted of PBMCs from blood, taken less than 6 days after vaccination.

CDR3 region: CASSEGTANQPQHF. The CDR3 DNA is TGCGCCAGCAGCGAAGGGACAGCTAATCAGCCCCAGCATTTT. The chain uses TRBV5-1 and TRBJ1-5; 7 bases agree with TRBD1. Germline CDR1 reads SGHRS; CDR2 reads YFSETQ. J was trimmed by 4 bases and V by 4 bases; bases with no gene match: 5. The CDR3 is 14 amino acids.